A single sample is the source of the 11 T cell receptor beta chains below, sequenced in a study of blood T cells in healthy people across ages. Then a second PCR, running about 7 to 11 cycles, was carried out with a sample-barcoded 5' primer and a J-beta primer mix. TCRdb processed the 5' RACE reads anew with MiXCR; each CDR3 protein has one entry. The sample records about 580,000 distinct CDR3 sequences, roughly 48% being singletons. Sequences were obtained from blood. The receptors here all came from a man older than 75 in good health.

This clonotype was seen more than once but under ten times. V gene TRBV4-3 combines with J gene TRBJ2-7; possible D gene TRBD1, 5 bases. Looked up from germline, CDR1 is LGHNA and CDR2 is YSLEER. CDR3 size: 18 residues. Trimming removed 0 bases at V and 4 bases at J, with 22 bases between. CDR3 sequence: CASSQEITLGQGVYEQYF. Here the CDR3 DNA reads TGCGCCAGCAGCCAAGAAATAACCCTGGGCCAGGGTGTTTACGAGCAGTACTTC.

This chain uses TRBV7-9 with TRBJ2-3, with TRBD1 as a possible D gene (5 bases). The germline V and J ends were trimmed by 1 base and 0 bases, with 11 bases remaining between them. Germline V gene data show CDR1 as SEHNR and CDR2 as FQNEAQ (reference sequence). The CDR3 has 16 residues. CDR3 coding DNA: TGTGCCAGCAGCTTAGGAGGACAACTTAGCACAGATACGCAGTATTTT. Its protein is CASSLGGQLSTDTQYF. The full variable domain, its missing parts supplied by reference TRBV7-9 and TRBJ2-3, is DTGVSQNPRHKITKRGQNVTFRCDPISEHNRLYWYRQTLGQGPEFLTYFQNEAQLEKSRLLSDRFSAERPKGSFSTLEIQRTEQGDSAMYLCASSLGGQLSTDTQYFGPGTRLTVL.

The V gene is TRBV7-6, the J gene TRBJ2-5; D is undetermined. V lost 1 base, J lost 6 bases, and 9 bases lay in between. CDR3 size: 13 residues. Germline V gene lookup returns CDR1 SGHVS and CDR2 FNYEAQ. CDR3 residues: CASSLGDVKTQYF. The CDR3 DNA is TGTGCCAGCAGCTTAGGGGATGTGAAGACCCAGTACTTC. The whole variable domain, remainder taken from reference TRBV7-6 and TRBJ2-5, is GAGVSQSPRYKVTKRGQDVALRCDPISGHVSLYWYRQALGQGPEFLTYFNYEAQQDKSGLPNDRFSAERPEGSISTLTIQRTEQRDSAMYRCASSLGDVKTQYFGPGTRLLVL.

This clonotype has a count of ten or more. The V and J genes are TRBV28 and TRBJ2-3; D is unclear. Germline CDR1 reads MDHEN; CDR2 reads SYDVKM. CDR3 length equals 15 residues. Trimming removed 5 bases at V and 0 bases at J, with 12 bases between. CDR3 loop: CASSPPGSSTDTQYF. In DNA form, the CDR3 reads TGTGCCAGCAGTCCGCCGGGCTCAAGCACAGATACGCAGTATTTT.

CDR3 residues: CSARGWGLASGGPQETQYF. The CDR3 DNA sequence: TGCAGTGCTAGGGGGTGGGGCTTGGCTAGCGGGGGACCACAAGAGACCCAGTACTTC. The chain couples TRBV20-1 to TRBJ2-5; 10 bases agree with TRBD2. CDR3 length equals 19 residues. Germline CDR1 DFQATT, CDR2 SNEGSKA (reference sequence). V trimming: 3 bases; J trimming: 2 bases; junction bases outside the gene matches: 18.

This chain uses TRBV9 with TRBJ2-1; possible D gene TRBD1, 6 bases. The length of the CDR3 is 15 residues. Trimming removed 0 bases at V and 4 bases at J, with 11 bases between. From germline, CDR1 is SGDLS and CDR2 YYNGEE. CDR3 residues: CASSVVPGAYNEQFF. As DNA, the CDR3 is TGTGCCAGCAGCGTAGTTCCAGGGGCGTACAATGAGCAGTTCTTC.

The gene calls are TRBV9 and TRBJ2-5, with 7 bases identical to TRBD2. The CDR3 runs 16 residues. Trimming took 0 bases from V and 2 from J; bases not matched to a gene: 7. Germline V gene sequence: CDR1 SGDLS, CDR2 YYNGEE. In DNA, the CDR3 is TGTGCCAGCAGCGTAGGTGGGGGGAGGGGACAAGAGACCCAGTACTTC. This gives the protein CASSVGGGRGQETQYF. Full variable domain (rest looked up from reference TRBV9 and TRBJ2-5): DSGVTQTPKHLITATGQRVTLRCSPRSGDLSVYWYQQSLDQGLQFLIQYYNGEERAKGNILERFSAQQFPDLHSELNLSSLELGDSALYFCASSVGGGRGQETQYFGPGTRLLVL.

This clonotype was observed at least ten times. The chain is built from TRBV29-1 and TRBJ1-1; D possibly corresponds to TRBD1 (5 bases). This CDR3 comprises 12 residues. Per germline, CDR1 SQVTM and CDR2 ANQGSEA. Trimming shortened V by 4 bases and J by 1 base, and 7 bases separated the two germline ends. In nucleotides, the CDR3 is TGCAGCGTTGGGAGGGGGAACACTGAAGCTTTCTTT. Its protein product is CSVGRGNTEAFF.

This clonotype was seen ten or more times. The V and J genes are TRBV6-5 and TRBJ1-6, with a weak D call TRBD1 (5 bases). Trimming pared 0 bases from V and 9 bases from J, leaving 12 bases between. The CDR3 has 15 residues. Germline V gene lookup returns CDR1 MNHEY and CDR2 SVGAGI. The CDR3 DNA is TGTGCCAGCAGTTACTCTACACCAAGGGGTTCACCCCTCCACTTT. It is translated as CASSYSTPRGSPLHF.

The V and J genes are TRBV7-2 and TRBJ1-4; perhaps TRBD1 as D (5 bases). Germline loops: CDR1 SGHTA, CDR2 FQGNSA. Deletions cut 1 base from V and 7 bases from J, with 13 bases between. CDR3 length equals 15 residues. CDR3 in DNA: TGTGCCAGCAGCTTAGTGGGGCCGATGGGTGAAAAACTGTTTTTT. As protein: CASSLVGPMGEKLFF.

V and J are TRBV2 and TRBJ2-1; a weak D match, TRBD1 (6 bases). The ends were cut back, 10 bases at V and 8 bases at J, with 21 bases in the middle. CDR3 length equals 14 residues. Per germline, CDR1 SNHLY and CDR2 FYNNEI. In DNA, the CDR3 is TGTGCCACCCAGGACAGCTACTTTAGCGATGAGCAGTTCTTC. Its translation: CATQDSYFSDEQFF.